What follows are 2 T cell receptor beta chains derived from one specimen sequenced in a study of yellow fever vaccine responses in identical twins. A single record per CDR3 protein comes from TCRdb applying MiXCR to the RT-PCR reads. Of approximately 12,000 distinct CDR3 sequences in the sample, approximately 84% were seen once. The specimen comprised T cells from blood (PBMCs), unsorted or a sorted subset (not recorded which), sampled before or after yellow fever vaccination (not recorded which). These receptors came from a woman between 18 and 30 years old who received the yellow fever vaccine.

The CDR3, as DNA: TGTGCCATCAGTGAGGGATACAATGAGCAGTTCTTC. This translates into CAISEGYNEQFF. The V and J genes are TRBV10-3 and TRBJ2-1; D remains unclear. V lost 2 bases to trimming and J lost 4 bases, with 3 bases between them. This CDR3 has 12 residues. Germline V gene data show CDR1 as ENHRY and CDR2 as SYGVKD.

CDR3 protein: CASSPRAGGSLYEQYF. In nucleotides, the CDR3 is TGTGCCAGCAGCCCGCGGGCAGGGGGTTCGCTCTACGAGCAGTACTTC. The chain employs TRBV11-2 and TRBJ2-7; TRBD1 matches 7 bases. After removal of 5 bases from V and 3 bases from J, the junction contained 13 bases not matched to a gene. Germline values: CDR1 SGHAT, CDR2 FQNNGV. This CDR3 contains 16 residues.